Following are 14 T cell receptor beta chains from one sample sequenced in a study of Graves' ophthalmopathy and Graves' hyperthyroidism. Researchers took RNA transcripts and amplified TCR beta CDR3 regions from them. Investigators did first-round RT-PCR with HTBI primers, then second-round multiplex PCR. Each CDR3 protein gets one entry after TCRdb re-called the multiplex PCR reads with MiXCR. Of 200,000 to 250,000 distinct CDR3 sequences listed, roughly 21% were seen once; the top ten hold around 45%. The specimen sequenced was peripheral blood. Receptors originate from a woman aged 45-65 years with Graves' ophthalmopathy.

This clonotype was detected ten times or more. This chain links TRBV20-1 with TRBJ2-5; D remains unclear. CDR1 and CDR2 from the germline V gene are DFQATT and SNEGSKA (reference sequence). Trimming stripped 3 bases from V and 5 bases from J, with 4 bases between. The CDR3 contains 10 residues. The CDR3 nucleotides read TGCAGTGCTAGGAGGGAGACCCAGTACTTC. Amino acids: CSARRETQYF.

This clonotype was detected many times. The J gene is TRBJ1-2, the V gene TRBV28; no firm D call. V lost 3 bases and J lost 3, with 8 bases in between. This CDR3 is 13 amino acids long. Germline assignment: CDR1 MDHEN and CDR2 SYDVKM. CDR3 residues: CASSFGTDYGYTF. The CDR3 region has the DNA TGTGCCAGCAGTTTTGGTACGGACTATGGCTACACCTTC.

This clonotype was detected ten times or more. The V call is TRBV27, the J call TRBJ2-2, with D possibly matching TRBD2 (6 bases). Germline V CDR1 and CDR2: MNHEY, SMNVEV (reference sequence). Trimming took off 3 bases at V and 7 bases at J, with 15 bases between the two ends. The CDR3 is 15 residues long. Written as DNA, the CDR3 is TGTGCCAGCAGTTTGGCGGGACGAACAGACGGGGAGCTGTTTTTT. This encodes CASSLAGRTDGELFF.

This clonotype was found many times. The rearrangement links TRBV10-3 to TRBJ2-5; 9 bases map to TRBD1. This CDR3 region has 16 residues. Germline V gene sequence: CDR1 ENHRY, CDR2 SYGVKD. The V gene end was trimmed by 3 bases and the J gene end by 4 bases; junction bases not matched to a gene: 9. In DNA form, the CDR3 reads TGTGCCATCAGTGAACCAGAACAGGGGGCTGGAGAGACCCAGTACTTC. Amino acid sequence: CAISEPEQGAGETQYF.

CDR3 DNA: TGTGCCAGCAGTTCCCTATCGAAGGGGTACACTGAAGCTTTCTTT. Residues: CASSSLSKGYTEAFF. The chain recombines TRBV6-2 or TRBV6-3 with TRBJ1-1; TRBD1 might be the D (5 bases). This CDR3 spans 15 amino acids. V was pared by 4 bases and J by 3 bases, with 15 bases between. Germline V gene data show CDR1 as MNHEY and CDR2 as SVGEGT.

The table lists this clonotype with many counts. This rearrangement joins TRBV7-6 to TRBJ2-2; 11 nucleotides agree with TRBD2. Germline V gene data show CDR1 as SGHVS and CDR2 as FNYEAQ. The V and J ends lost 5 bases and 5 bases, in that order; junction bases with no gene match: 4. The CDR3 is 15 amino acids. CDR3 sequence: CASSRSGRGTGELFF. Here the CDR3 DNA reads TGTGCCAGCAGCCGTAGCGGGAGGGGGACCGGGGAGCTGTTTTTT.

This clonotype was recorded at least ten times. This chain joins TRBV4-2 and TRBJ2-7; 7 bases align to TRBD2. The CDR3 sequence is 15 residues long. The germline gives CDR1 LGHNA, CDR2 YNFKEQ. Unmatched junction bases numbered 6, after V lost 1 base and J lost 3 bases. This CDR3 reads CASSQGAGEFYEQYF. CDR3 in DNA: TGTGCCAGCAGCCAAGGGGCGGGAGAGTTCTACGAGCAGTACTTC.

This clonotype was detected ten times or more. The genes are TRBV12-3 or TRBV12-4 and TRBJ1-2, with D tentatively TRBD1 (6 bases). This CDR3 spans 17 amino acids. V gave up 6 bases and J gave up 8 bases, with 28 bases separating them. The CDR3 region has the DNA TGTGCCAGCAGCCGCCACCGGGACACCACTGAAATAGGGGGCTACACCTTC. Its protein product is CASSRHRDTTEIGGYTF.

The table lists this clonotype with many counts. The DNA of the CDR3 is TGTGCCAGCAGCTTGAAGGCTAGCGGGAGATATGAGGAGACCCAGTACTTC. Its translation is CASSLKASGRYEETQYF. The chain is built from TRBV5-6 and TRBJ2-5; 10 bases are a match to TRBD2. This CDR3 spans 17 amino acids. Germline trimming cut 1 base from V and 5 bases from J; bases unmatched to any gene: 11. Germline V lookup: CDR1 SGHDT, CDR2 YYEEEE.

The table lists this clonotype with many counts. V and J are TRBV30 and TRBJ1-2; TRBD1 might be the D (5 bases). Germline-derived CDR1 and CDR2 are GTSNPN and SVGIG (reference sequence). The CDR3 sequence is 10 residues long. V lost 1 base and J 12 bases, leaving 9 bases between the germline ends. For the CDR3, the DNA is TGTGCCTGGAGTGAACAGGCGAACACCTTC. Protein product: CAWSEQANTF.

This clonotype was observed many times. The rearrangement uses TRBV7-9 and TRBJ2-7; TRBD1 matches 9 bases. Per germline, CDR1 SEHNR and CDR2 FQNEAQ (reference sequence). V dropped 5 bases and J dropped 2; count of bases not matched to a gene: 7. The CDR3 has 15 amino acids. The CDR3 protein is CASSRGQGKAYEQYF. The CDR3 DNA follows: TGTGCCAGCAGCCGGGGACAGGGTAAGGCCTACGAGCAGTACTTC. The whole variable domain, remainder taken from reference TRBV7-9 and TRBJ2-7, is DTGVSQNPRHKITKRGQNVTFRCDPISEHNRLYWYRQTLGQGPEFLTYFQNEAQLEKSRLLSDRFSAERPKGSFSTLEIQRTEQGDSAMYLCASSRGQGKAYEQYFGPGTRLTVT.

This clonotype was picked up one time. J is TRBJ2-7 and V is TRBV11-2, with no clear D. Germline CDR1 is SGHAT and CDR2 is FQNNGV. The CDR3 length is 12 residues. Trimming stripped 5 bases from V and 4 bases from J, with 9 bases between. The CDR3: CASSLKRYEQYF. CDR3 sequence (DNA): TGTGCCAGCAGCCTTAAGAGGTACGAGCAGTACTTC.

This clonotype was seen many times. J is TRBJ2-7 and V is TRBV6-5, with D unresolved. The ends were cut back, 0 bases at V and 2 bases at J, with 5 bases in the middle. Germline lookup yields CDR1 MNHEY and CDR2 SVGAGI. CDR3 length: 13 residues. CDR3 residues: CASSYSITYEQYF. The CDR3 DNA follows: TGTGCCAGCAGTTACTCGATAACCTACGAGCAGTACTTC.

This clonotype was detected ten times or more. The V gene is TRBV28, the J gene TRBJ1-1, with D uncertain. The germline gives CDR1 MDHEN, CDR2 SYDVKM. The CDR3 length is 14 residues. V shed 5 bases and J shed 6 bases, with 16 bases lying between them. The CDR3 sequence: CASSPYERVSEAFF. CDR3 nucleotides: TGTGCCAGCAGTCCCTACGAGCGGGTATCTGAAGCTTTCTTT.